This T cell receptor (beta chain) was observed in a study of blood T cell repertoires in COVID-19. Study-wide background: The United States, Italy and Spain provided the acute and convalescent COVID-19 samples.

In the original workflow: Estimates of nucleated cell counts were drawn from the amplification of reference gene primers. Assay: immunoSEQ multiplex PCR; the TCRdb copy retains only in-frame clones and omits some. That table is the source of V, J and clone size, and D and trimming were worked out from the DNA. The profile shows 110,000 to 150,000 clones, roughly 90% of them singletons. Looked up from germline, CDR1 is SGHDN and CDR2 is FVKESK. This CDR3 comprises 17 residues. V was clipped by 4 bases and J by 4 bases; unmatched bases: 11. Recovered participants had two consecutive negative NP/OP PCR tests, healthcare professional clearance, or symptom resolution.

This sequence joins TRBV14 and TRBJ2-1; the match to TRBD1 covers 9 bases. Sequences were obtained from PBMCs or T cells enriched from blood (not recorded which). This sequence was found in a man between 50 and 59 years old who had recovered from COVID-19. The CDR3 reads CASSLFPPDRGYNEQFF. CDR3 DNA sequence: TGTGCCAGCAGCCTCTTCCCCCCGGACAGGGGATACAATGAGCAGTTCTTC.